These T cell receptor beta chains were read from a single sample in a study of PD-1 blockade in classical Hodgkin lymphoma. Libraries were prepared by immunoSEQ multiplex PCR; TCRdb keeps only in-frame clonotypes and omits some of them. The top ten hold roughly 2.5% of the sample, which has 25,000 to 35,000 clones, 94% seen once. The sample taken for sequencing was peripheral blood mononuclear cells (PBMCs). The receptors come from a human donor with classical Hodgkin lymphoma. The CDR3 runs from the conserved cysteine through the conserved F or W. A D gene is named only where the DNA matches it firmly.

TRBJ2-7 TRBD2 TRBV10-3 TGTGCCATCAGCCCTCTAGCGGGGGACAGCGAGCAGTACTTC CAISPLAGDSEQYF
TRBJ2-1 - TRBV7-9 TGTGCCAGCAGCTCGCCCCTCCAAAGGGAGAATTACAATGAGCAGTTCTTC CASSSPLQRENYNEQFF
TRBJ1-2 - TRBV2 TGTGCCAGCAGTGAGCTCCAGGCGGGGTACTATGGCTACACCTTC CASSELQAGYYGYTF
TRBJ2-3 TRBD1 TRBV5-6 TGTGCCAGCAGCTTGCTTGCAGGGGGTAACACAGATACGCAGTATTTT CASSLLAGGNTDTQYF
TRBJ2-7 - TRBV6-5 TGTGCCAGCGGGGAACGCCAGGACCCCCCCGAGCAGTACTTC CASGERQDPPEQYF
TRBJ2-1 TRBD2 TRBV4-1 TGCGCCAGCAGCCCATCCGGGACTAGCATCCATGAGCAGTTCTTC CASSPSGTSIHEQFF
TRBJ2-4 - TRBV9 TGTGCCAGCAGTTCAGGGGTTAGCGGTAAAAACATTCAGTACTTC CASSSGVSGKNIQYF
TRBJ2-3 - TRBV21-1 TGTGCCAGCAGTAAAGGAACAGGGGGGGATACGCAGTATTTT CASSKGTGGDTQYF
TRBJ2-4 - TRBV19 TGTGCCAGTAGTTTGTACGTCTCTTCCATTCAGTACTTC CASSLYVSSIQYF
TRBJ2-7 TRBD1 TRBV5-1 TGCGCCAGCAGCGGGACAGAATTCTACGAGCAGTACTTC CASSGTEFYEQYF
TRBJ2-1 - TRBV10-3 TGTGCCATCAGTGAGTCGGAATCAAATGAGCAGTTCTTC CAISESESNEQFF
TRBJ1-1 - TRBV6-6 TGTGCCAGCAGTTCCTTGGGGAGCACTGAAGCTTTCTTT CASSSLGSTEAFF
TRBJ2-3 - TRBV5-1 TGCGCCAGCAGCTTGGCCTATAGGGCAGATACGCAGTATTTT CASSLAYRADTQYF
TRBJ1-1 - TRBV7-9 TGTGCCAGCAGCTCGCGGTCTCAAGGGGGAAAGACTGAAGCTTTCTTT CASSSRSQGGKTEAFF
TRBJ2-2 - TRBV5-1 TGCGCCAGCAGGGACGGCTACACCGGGGAGCTGTTTTTT CASRDGYTGELFF
TRBJ2-7 TRBD1 TRBV23-1 TGCGCCAGCAGTCAATTCGGACAGGGGGAAGAGCAGTACTTC CASSQFGQGEEQYF
TRBJ2-1 - TRBV11-2 TGTGCCAGCAGCATTAGATGGTCCTACAATGAGCAGTTCTTC CASSIRWSYNEQFF